The 9 T cell receptor beta chains listed next were all sequenced from one sample in a study of blood T cell repertoires in COVID-19. The data were produced by immunoSEQ multiplex PCR, yet TCRdb's version contains in-frame clones alone and is incomplete. Of roughly 96,000 clones detected, over 80% appear once; the ten largest clones hold around a sixth. The sample taken for sequencing was peripheral blood. Receptors were obtained from an elderly man with acute or convalescent COVID-19.

There are a few counts of this clone. This chain uses TRBV12-5 with TRBJ1-2; perhaps TRBD1 as D (5 bases). V shed 3 bases and J shed 4 bases, with 9 bases lying between them. Germline assignment: CDR1 LGHNT and CDR2 FRNRAP. This CDR3 comprises 13 residues. CDR3 nucleotides: TGTGCTAGTGGTTTCGGGGGACCCTATGGCTACACCTTC. It is translated as CASGFGGPYGYTF.

This clone was observed a single time. V usage is TRBV29-1 and J usage is TRBJ1-5, with 10 bases fitting TRBD1. V lost 6 bases and J lost 4; bases outside the gene matches: 3. The length of the CDR3 is 13 residues. The germline gives CDR1 SQVTM, CDR2 ANQGSEA. Here the CDR3 DNA reads TGCAGCGTGGGACAGGGGAAGAATCAGCCCCAGCATTTT. Translating gives CSVGQGKNQPQHF.

The gene calls are TRBV28 and TRBJ2-5, with D tentatively TRBD1 (6 bases). The V end lost 6 bases, the J end lost 2 bases, and 16 bases lay between the germline ends. The CDR3 consists of 15 residues. CDR1 is MDHEN and CDR2 is SYDVKM in the germline V gene. The CDR3 nucleotides read TGTGCCAGCAGACAATCCATTGGACAGCAAGAGACCCAGTACTTC. It specifies CASRQSIGQQETQYF.

For the CDR3, the DNA is TGTGCCAGCAGCTTATCCGGCAGGGACCAAGAGACCCAGTACTTC. Its translation is CASSLSGRDQETQYF. V is TRBV7-9 and J is TRBJ2-5; D perhaps matches TRBD1 (5 bases). V lost 2 bases and J 0 bases, leaving 10 bases between the germline ends. CDR1 and CDR2 (germline): SEHNR, FQNEAQ (reference sequence). CDR3 length: 15 amino acids.

The genes are TRBV27 and TRBJ2-7; 7 bases are shared with TRBD1. CDR1 and CDR2 (germline): MNHEY, SMNVEV (reference sequence). The CDR3 is made up of 13 amino acids. The J segment lost 4 bases and the V segment lost 6 bases, leaving 6 bases of the junction unmatched. The CDR3: CASRKQGSYEQYF. CDR3 DNA sequence: TGTGCCAGCAGGAAACAGGGGTCGTACGAGCAGTACTTC.

V usage is TRBV7-8 and J usage is TRBJ2-5, with TRBD2 identical over 7 bases. V lost 5 bases and J lost 2; bases outside the gene matches: 8. This CDR3 region has 15 residues. Germline V lookup: CDR1 SGHVS, CDR2 FQNEAQ. The CDR3 DNA sequence: TGTGCCAGCAGCCCCAGGACTAGTTGGCAAGAGACCCAGTACTTC. Its translation is CASSPRTSWQETQYF.

The rearrangement uses TRBV24-1 and TRBJ2-5; TRBD1 might be the D (7 bases). The V end was cut by 9 bases, the J end by 1 base, with 11 bases between. The CDR3 is made up of 13 amino acids. Per the germline V gene, CDR1 is KGHDR and CDR2 is SFDVKD. CDR3 region: CATGRDSQETQYF. CDR3 DNA sequence: TGTGCCACCGGGCGGGACAGCCAAGAGACCCAGTACTTC.

This clone was detected a few times. The chain links TRBV6-5 to TRBJ1-1; D possibly corresponds to TRBD1 (6 bases). The V gene lost 2 bases and the J gene lost 6 bases, with 19 bases spanning the gap. Germline V gene data show CDR1 as MNHEY and CDR2 as SVGAGI. The CDR3 contains 16 residues. The CDR3 DNA is TGTGCCAGCAGTTACAGGCCAGGGGAGATCAACCCTGAAGCTTTCTTT. Amino acids: CASSYRPGEINPEAFF.

There are a few counts of this clone. The gene calls are TRBV7-2 and TRBJ2-3, with D possibly TRBD2 on 6 matching bases. Trimming shortened V by 1 base and J by 2 bases, and 10 bases separated the two germline ends. This CDR3 spans 15 amino acids. Germline V lookup: CDR1 SGHTA, CDR2 FQGNSA. The CDR3: CASSLVGGHTDTQYF. CDR3 coding DNA: TGTGCCAGCAGCTTAGTGGGAGGACACACAGATACGCAGTATTTT.